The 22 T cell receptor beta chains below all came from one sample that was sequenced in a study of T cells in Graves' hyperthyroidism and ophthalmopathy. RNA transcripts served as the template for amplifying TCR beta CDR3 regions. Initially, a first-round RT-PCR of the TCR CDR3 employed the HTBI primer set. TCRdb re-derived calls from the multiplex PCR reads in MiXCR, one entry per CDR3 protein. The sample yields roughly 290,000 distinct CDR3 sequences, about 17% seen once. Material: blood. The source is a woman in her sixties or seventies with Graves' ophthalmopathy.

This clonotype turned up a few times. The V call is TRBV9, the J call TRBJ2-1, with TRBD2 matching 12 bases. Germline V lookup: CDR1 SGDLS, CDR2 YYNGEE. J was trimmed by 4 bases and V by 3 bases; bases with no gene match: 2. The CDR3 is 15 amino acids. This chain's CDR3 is CASSATSGSYNEQFF. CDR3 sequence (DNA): TGTGCCAGCAGCGCGACTAGCGGGAGTTACAATGAGCAGTTCTTC.

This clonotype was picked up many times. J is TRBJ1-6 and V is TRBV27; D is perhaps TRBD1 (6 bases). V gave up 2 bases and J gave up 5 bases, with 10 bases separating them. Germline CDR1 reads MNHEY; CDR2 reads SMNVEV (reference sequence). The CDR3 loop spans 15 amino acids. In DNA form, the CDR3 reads TGTGCCAGCAGTTTAAGGGGACAAGATAATTCACCCCTCCACTTT. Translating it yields CASSLRGQDNSPLHF.

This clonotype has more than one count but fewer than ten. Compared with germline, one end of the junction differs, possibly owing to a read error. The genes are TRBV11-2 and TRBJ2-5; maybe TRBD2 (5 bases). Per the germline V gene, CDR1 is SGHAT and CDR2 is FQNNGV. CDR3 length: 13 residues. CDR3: CASSLNEGETQHF. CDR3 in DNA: TGTGCCAGCAGCTTAAATGAGGGAGAGACCCAGCACTTC. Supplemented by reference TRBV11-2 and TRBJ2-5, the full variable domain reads EAGVAQSPRYKIIEKRQSVAFWCNPISGHATLYWYQQILGQGPKLLIQFQNNGVVDDSQLPKDRFSAERLKGVDSTLKIQPAKLEDSAVYLCASSLNEGETQHFGPGTRLLVL.

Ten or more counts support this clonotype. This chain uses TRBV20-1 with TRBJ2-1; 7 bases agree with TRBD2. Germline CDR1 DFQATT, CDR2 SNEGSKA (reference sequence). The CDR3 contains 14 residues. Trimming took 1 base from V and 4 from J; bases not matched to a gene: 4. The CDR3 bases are TGCAGTGCTAGAGCCCTAGCGGAGTACAATGAGCAGTTCTTC. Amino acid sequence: CSARALAEYNEQFF.

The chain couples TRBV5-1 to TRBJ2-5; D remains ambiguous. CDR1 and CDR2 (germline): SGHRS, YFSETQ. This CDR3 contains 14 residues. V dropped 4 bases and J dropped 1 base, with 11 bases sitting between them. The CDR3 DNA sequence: TGCGCCAGCAGCCTCCGGGCGGTCCAAGAGACCCAGTACTTC. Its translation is CASSLRAVQETQYF.

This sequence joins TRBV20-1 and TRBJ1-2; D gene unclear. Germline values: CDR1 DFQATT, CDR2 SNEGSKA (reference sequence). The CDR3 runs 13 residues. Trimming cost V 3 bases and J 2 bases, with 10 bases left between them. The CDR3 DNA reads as TGCAGTGCTAGGCGCCTCGGGAACTATGGCTACACCTTC. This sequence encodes CSARRLGNYGYTF.

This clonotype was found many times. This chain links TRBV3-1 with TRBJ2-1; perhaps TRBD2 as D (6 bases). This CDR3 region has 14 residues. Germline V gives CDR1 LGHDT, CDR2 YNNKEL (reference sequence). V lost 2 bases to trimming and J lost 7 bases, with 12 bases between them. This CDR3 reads CASSQPGEVNEQFF. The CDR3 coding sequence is TGTGCCAGCAGCCAACCGGGGGAGGTTAATGAGCAGTTCTTC.

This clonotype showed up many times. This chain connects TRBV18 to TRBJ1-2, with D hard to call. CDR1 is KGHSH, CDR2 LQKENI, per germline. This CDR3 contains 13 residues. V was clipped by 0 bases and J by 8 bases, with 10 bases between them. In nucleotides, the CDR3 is TGTGCCAGCTCACCACCAAGACAAGAGGGCTACACCTTC. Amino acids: CASSPPRQEGYTF.

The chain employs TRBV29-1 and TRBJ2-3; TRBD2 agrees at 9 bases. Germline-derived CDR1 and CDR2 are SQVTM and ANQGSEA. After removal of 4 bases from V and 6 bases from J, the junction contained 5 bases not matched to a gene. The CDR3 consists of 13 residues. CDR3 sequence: CSVGSGGGDTQYF. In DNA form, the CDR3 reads TGCAGCGTTGGTAGCGGGGGCGGCGATACGCAGTATTTT.

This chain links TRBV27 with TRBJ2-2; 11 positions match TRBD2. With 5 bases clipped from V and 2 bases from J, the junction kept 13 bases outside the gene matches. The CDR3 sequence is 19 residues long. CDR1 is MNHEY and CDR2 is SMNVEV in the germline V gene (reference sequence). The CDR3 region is CASSLMTSGNRGNTGELFF. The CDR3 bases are TGTGCCAGCAGTCTTATGACTAGCGGGAACAGGGGTAACACCGGGGAGCTGTTTTTT.

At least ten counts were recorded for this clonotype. CDR3 nucleotide sequence: TGCGCCAGCAGCCTACAGGAAACGGCTGATGGCTACACCTTC. Encoded protein: CASSLQETADGYTF. The rearrangement joins TRBV5-1 to TRBJ1-2, with D possibly TRBD1 on 5 matching bases. Trimming took 4 bases from V and 6 from J, leaving 16 bases between them. The V gene's germline CDR1 is SGHRS and CDR2 YFSETQ. This CDR3 region has 14 residues.

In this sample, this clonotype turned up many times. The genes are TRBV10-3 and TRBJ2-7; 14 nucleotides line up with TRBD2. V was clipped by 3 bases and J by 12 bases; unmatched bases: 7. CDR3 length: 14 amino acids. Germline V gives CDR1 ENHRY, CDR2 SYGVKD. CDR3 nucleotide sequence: TGTGCCATCAGTGAAACGGGACTAGCGGGAGCAAGGTACTTC. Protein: CAISETGLAGARYF.

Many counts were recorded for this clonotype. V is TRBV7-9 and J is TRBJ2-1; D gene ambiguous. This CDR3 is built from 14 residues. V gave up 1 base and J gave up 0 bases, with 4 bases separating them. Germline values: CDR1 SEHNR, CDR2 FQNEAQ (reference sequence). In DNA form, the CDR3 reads TGTGCCAGCAGCTTAGGGTTCTCCTACAATGAGCAGTTCTTC. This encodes CASSLGFSYNEQFF.

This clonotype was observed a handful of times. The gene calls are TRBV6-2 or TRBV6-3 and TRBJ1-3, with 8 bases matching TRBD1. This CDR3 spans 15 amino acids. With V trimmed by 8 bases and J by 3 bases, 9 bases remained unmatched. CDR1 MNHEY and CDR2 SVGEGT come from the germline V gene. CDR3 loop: CASLRAGGLGNTIYF. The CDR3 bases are TGTGCCAGCTTACGTGCAGGGGGCCTTGGAAACACCATATATTTT.

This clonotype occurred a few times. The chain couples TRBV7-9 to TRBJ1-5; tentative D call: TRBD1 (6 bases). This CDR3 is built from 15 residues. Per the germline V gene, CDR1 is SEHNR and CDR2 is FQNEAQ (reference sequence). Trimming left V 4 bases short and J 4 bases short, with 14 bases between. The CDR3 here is CASSSEQTGNQPQHF. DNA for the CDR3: TGTGCCAGCAGCTCGGAACAGACAGGTAATCAGCCCCAGCATTTT.

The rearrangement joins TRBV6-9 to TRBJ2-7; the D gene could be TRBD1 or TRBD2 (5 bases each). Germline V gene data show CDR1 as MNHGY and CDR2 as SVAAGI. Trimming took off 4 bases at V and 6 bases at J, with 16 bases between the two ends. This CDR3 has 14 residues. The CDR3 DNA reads TGTGCCAGCAGTTTTGGACACGGGGCTAGCGAGCAGTACTTC. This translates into CASSFGHGASEQYF.

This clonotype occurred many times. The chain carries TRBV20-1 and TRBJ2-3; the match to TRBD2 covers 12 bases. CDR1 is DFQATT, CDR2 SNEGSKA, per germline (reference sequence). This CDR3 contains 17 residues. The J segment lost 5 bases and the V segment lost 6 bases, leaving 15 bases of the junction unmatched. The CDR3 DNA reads TGCAGTGCGGAGGGGCTAGCGGGAGGGCTTCGAGGAGATACGCAGTATTTT. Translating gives CSAEGLAGGLRGDTQYF.

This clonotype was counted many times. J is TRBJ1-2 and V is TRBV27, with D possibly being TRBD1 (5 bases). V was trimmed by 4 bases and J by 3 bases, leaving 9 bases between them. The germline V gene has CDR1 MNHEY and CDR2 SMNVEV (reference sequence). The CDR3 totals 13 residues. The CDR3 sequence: CASSSPRDYGYTF. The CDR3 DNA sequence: TGTGCCAGCAGTTCCCCCAGGGACTATGGCTACACCTTC.

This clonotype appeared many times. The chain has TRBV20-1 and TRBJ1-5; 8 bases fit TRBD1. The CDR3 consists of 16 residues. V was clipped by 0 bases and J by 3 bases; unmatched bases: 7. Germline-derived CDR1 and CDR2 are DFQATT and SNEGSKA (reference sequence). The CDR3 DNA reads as TGCAGTGCTAGAGAGCTTGACAGGGGAAACAATCAGCCCCAGCATTTT. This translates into CSARELDRGNNQPQHF.

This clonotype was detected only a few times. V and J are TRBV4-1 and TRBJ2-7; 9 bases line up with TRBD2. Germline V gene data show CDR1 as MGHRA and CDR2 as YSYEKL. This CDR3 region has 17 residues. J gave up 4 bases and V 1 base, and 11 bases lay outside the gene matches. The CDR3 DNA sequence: TGCGCCAGCAGCCAAGGAATGATAGCGGGGGCCCGGTACGAGCAGTACTTC. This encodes CASSQGMIAGARYEQYF.

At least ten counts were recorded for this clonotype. The CDR3 DNA follows: TGTGCCAGCAGCTTAACCGGGACTAGCAACAATGAGCAGTTCTTC. Amino acid sequence: CASSLTGTSNNEQFF. The chain has TRBV7-2 and TRBJ2-1; TRBD2 matches at 9 bases. J gave up 5 bases and V 2 bases, and 4 bases lay outside the gene matches. The germline CDR1 and CDR2 sequences are SGHTA and FQGNSA. There are 15 residues in the CDR3.

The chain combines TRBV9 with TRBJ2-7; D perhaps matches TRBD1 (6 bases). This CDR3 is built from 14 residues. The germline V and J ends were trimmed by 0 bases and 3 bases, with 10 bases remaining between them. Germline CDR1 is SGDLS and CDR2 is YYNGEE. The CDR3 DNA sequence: TGTGCCAGCAGCGTAGCCGGGACAAACTACGAGCAGTACTTC. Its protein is CASSVAGTNYEQYF.